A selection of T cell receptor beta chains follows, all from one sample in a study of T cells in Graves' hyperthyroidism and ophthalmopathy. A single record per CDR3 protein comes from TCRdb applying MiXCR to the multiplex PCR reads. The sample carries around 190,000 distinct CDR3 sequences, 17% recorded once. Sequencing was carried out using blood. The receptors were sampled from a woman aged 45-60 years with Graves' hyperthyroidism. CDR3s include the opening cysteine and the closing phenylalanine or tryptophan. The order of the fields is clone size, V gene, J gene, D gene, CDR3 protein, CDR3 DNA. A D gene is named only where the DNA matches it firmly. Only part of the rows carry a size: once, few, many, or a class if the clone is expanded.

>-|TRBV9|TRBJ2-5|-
CASSVAGQETQYF
TGTGCCAGCAGCGTAGCGGGCCAAGAGACCCAGTACTTC
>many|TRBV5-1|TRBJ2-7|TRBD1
CASSAGTGGFEQYF
TGTGCCAGCAGCGCCGGGACAGGGGGCTTCGAGCAGTACTTC
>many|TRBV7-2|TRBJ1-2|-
CASSTRQSLGDGYTF
TGTGCCAGCAGCACCCGACAGTCCCTTGGTGATGGCTACACCTTC
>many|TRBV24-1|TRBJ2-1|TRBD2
CATSGTNEQFF
TGTGCCACTAGCGGGACGAATGAGCAGTTCTTC
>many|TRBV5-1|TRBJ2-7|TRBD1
CASSINRGHEQYF
TGCGCCAGCAGCATAAACAGGGGGCACGAGCAGTACTTC
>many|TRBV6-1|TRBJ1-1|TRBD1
CASSEPWRGHTEAFF
TGTGCCAGCAGTGAACCTTGGAGGGGGCACACTGAAGCTTTCTTT
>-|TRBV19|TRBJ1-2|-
CASRTGLANYGYTF
TGTGCCAGTAGGACAGGTTTAGCTAACTATGGCTACACCTTC
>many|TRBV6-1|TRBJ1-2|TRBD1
CATLGTGGDYGYTF
TGTGCCACCCTAGGGACAGGGGGCGACTATGGCTACACCTTC
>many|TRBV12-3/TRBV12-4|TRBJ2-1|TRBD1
CASRDGQGGSNEQFF
TGTGCCAGCAGAGACGGACAGGGGGGGTCCAATGAGCAGTTCTTC
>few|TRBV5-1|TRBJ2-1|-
CASSFTWGLVNEQFF
TGCGCCAGCAGCTTCACTTGGGGGCTAGTCAATGAGCAGTTCTTC
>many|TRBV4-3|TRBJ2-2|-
CASSQEAVTRTRGLFF
TGCGCCAGCAGCCAAGAAGCAGTGACTCGGACCAGGGGACTGTTTTTT
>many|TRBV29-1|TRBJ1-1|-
CSVGKEGTEAFF
TGCAGCGTTGGGAAGGAGGGCACTGAAGCTTTCTTT
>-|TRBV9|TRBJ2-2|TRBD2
CASSLLVPGLAGGPGTGELFF
TGTGCCAGCAGCCTCCTAGTTCCGGGACTAGCGGGGGGGCCGGGCACCGGGGAGCTGTTTTTT
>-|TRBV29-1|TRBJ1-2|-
CSVWGTRRTDYGYTF
TGCAGCGTTTGGGGGACGAGAAGAACCGACTATGGCTACACCTTC
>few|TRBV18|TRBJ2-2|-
CASSRTGASTGVLFF
TGTGCCAGCTCGCGAACGGGAGCCTCCACCGGGGTCCTGTTTTTT
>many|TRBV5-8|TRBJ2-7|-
CASSLVDSYEQYF
TGTGCCAGCAGCTTGGTGGATTCCTACGAGCAGTACTTC
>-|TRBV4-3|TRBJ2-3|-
CASSQERITDTQYF
TGCGCCAGCAGCCAAGAACGGATCACAGATACGCAGTATTTT
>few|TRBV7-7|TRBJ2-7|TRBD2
CASSLEAGDSYEQYF
TGTGCTAGCAGCTTAGAGGCGGGGGACTCCTACGAGCAGTACTTC
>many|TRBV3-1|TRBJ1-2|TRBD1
CASSQGQGTVGYTF
TGTGCCAGCAGCCAGGGACAGGGAACCGTTGGCTACACCTTC
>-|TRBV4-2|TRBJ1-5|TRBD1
CASSQTGQSNQPQHF
TGTGCCAGCAGCCAGACGGGACAGTCCAATCAGCCCCAGCATTTT
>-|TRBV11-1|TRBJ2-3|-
CASSFGELGGDTQYF
TGTGCCAGCAGCTTCGGTGAATTGGGGGGAGATACGCAGTATTTT
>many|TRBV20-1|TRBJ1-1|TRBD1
CSARRGDRGTEAFF
TGCAGTGCTCGTCGCGGGGACAGGGGCACTGAAGCTTTCTTT
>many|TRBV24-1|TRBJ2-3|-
CATSDSVGGNTQYF
TGTGCCACCAGTGATTCCGTAGGGGGGAATACGCAGTATTTT
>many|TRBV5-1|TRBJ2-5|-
CASRWGGREETQYF
TGCGCCAGCAGGTGGGGAGGCCGAGAAGAGACCCAGTACTTC
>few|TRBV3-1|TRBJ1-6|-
CASSQGHGSYNSPLHF
TGTGCCAGCAGCCAAGGGCACGGATCCTATAATTCACCCCTCCACTTT
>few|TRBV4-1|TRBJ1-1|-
CASSSDRGAFF
TGCGCCAGCAGCTCCGACCGGGGAGCTTTCTTT
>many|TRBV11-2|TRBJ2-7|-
CASSSGTGDYEQYF
TGTGCCAGCAGCTCCGGGACGGGAGATTACGAGCAGTACTTC
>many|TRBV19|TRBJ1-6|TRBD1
CASSTRQGLYSPLHF
TGTGCCAGTAGTACCCGACAGGGTCTATATTCACCCCTCCACTTT
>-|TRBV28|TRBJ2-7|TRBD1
CASSRTGTGANEQYF
TGTGCCAGCAGCAGAACCGGGACAGGGGCCAACGAGCAGTACTTC
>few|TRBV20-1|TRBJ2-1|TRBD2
CSARGRGGAPEQFF
TGCAGTGCTAGAGGTCGCGGGGGGGCCCCTGAGCAGTTCTTC
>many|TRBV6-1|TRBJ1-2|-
CASSDSNYGYTF
TGTGCCAGCAGTGACAGTAACTATGGCTACACCTTC
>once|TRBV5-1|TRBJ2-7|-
CASSLRLNFEQYF
TGCGCCAGCAGCTTGCGGCTAAACTTCGAGCAGTACTTC
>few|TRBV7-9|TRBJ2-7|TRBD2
CASSPTGTSGRDEQYF
TGTGCCAGCAGCCCAACCGGGACTAGCGGGAGGGACGAGCAGTACTTC
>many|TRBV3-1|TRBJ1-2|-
CASSQDLTERTYGYTF
TGTGCCAGCAGCCAAGATCTTACAGAGCGCACCTATGGCTACACCTTC
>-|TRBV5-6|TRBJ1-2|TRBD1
CASSPEGDRGGYGYTF
TGTGCCAGCAGCCCCGAAGGTGACAGGGGAGGCTATGGCTACACCTTC
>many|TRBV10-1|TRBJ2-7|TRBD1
CASSGGQSPYEQYF
TGCGCCAGCAGTGGGGGACAGTCCCCCTACGAGCAGTACTTC
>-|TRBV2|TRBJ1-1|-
CASREAARNTEAFF
TGTGCCAGCAGAGAGGCGGCGAGGAACACTGAAGCTTTCTTT
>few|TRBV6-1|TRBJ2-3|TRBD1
CASSKDRADTDTQYF
TGTGCCAGCAGTAAGGACAGGGCGGACACAGATACGCAGTATTTT
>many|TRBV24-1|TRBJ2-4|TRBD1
CATSDIRDSKNIQYF
TGTGCCACCAGTGATATTCGGGACAGTAAAAACATTCAGTACTTC
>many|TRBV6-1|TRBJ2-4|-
CASSFQGPGNIQYF
TGTGCCAGCAGCTTCCAGGGACCCGGTAACATTCAGTACTTC
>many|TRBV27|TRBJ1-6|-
CASSWLQGLKNSPLHF
TGTGCCAGCAGTTGGTTACAGGGCCTTAAAAATTCACCCCTCCACTTT
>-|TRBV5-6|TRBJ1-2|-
CASSLAGRGGSYGYTF
TGTGCCAGCAGCTTGGCCGGTAGGGGAGGTTCCTATGGCTACACCTTC
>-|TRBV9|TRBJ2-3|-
CASSPRPGADTQYF
TGTGCCAGCAGCCCGCGCCCGGGAGCAGATACGCAGTATTTT
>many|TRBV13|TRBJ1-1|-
CASSLGRATEAFF
TGTGCCAGCAGCTTAGGCCGTGCCACTGAAGCTTTCTTT
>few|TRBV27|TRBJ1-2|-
CASSLRGRGEYGYTF
TGTGCCAGCAGTTTAAGAGGTCGGGGGGAATATGGCTACACCTTC
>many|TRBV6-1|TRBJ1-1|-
CASSVEFGTEAFF
TGTGCCAGCAGTGTGGAATTTGGCACTGAAGCTTTCTTT